This T cell receptor (beta chain) stems from a study of spatial heterogeneity in lung cancer. Germline V lookup: CDR1 LGHDT, CDR2 YNNKEL (reference sequence). The V and J ends lost 4 bases and 8 bases, in that order; junction bases with no gene match: 5. This CDR3 region has 13 residues. TCRdb independently ran MiXCR on the 5' RACE reads; one entry per CDR3 protein. The data show tens of thousands of distinct CDR3 sequences, approximately 12% seen once. The table lists this clonotype with a few counts. Documented time point: blood at routine non-recurrence follow-up after resection. This sequence originates from a male donor with early-stage non-small cell lung cancer. This chain connects TRBV3-1 to TRBJ1-2, with TRBD1 matching over 9 bases. This sample comprised PBMCs, obtained at follow-up. The CDR3 loop is CASSRQGGFGYTF. In nucleotides, the CDR3 is TGTGCCAGCAGCCGACAGGGGGGATTCGGCTACACCTTC.